The rows below give T cell receptor beta chains drawn from one sample of a study of monozygotic twins with inflammatory bowel disease. TCRdb re-called the 5' RACE reads and shows each CDR3 protein once, DNA omitted. This listing includes approximately 330,000 distinct CDR3 sequences. Sample: blood. These receptors all stem from a human donor with ulcerative colitis or Crohn's disease, or a healthy co-twin of an affected twin (not recorded which). CDR3s include the opening cysteine and the closing phenylalanine or tryptophan. Fields, in order: V gene, J gene, CDR3 protein.

TRBV6-5,TRBJ2-1,CASSYSIEGSGIHNEQFF
TRBV4-1,TRBJ1-1,CASSPTPNTEAFF
TRBV5-4,TRBJ2-3,CASSYSGVTDTQYF
TRBV4-1,TRBJ2-1,CASRSPGLYNEQFF
TRBV27,TRBJ2-2,CASSLVFSLENTGELFF
TRBV5-4,TRBJ2-2,CASSLGVVSTGELFF
TRBV29-1,TRBJ1-3,CSARDRGQNTIYF
TRBV7-9,TRBJ2-5,CASSPGRAQYF
TRBV20-1,TRBJ1-5,CSATESNQPQHF
TRBV15,TRBJ2-7,CATTRGTGGTEQYF
TRBV5-1,TRBJ2-1,CASSLAGVNYNEQFF
TRBV4-1,TRBJ2-1,CASSSPSGTGAYNEQFF
TRBV28,TRBJ2-3,CASRPTSGRSTDTQYF
TRBV12-3/TRBV12-4,TRBJ2-7,CASRHGGQGAWEQYF
TRBV5-1,TRBJ2-1,CAGSFQGSGIGGNEQFF
TRBV4-1,TRBJ1-1,CASSSKDSLNTEAFF
TRBV5-1,TRBJ2-6,CASSFRTDGANVLTF
TRBV6-5,TRBJ2-1,CASSYSSGTSYNEQFF
TRBV7-7,TRBJ2-2,CASSAGLAGDTGELFF
TRBV20-1,TRBJ2-2,CSARSRELLNTGELFF
TRBV20-1,TRBJ1-6,CSAAGQNNSPLHF
TRBV29-1,TRBJ1-1,CSVAGGVALEAFF
TRBV27,TRBJ1-5,CASSLIGGFSNQPQHF
TRBV7-2,TRBJ1-2,CASSPGQEYGYTF
TRBV2,TRBJ2-7,CASYQLAGATQYF
TRBV5-1,TRBJ1-2,CASSTGTGRPAGYTF
TRBV12-3/TRBV12-4,TRBJ2-7,CASSSGTVISFDEQYF
TRBV7-2,TRBJ2-1,CASSLVAGPYNEQFF
TRBV18,TRBJ1-1,CASSPDRVKTNTEAFF
TRBV12-3/TRBV12-4,TRBJ1-5,CASSLRDSGSNQPQHF
TRBV3-1,TRBJ1-1,CASSQVSGNTEAFF
TRBV5-1,TRBJ1-5,CASSLESGDSQPQHF
TRBV5-1,TRBJ2-7,CASSLGRGADEQYF
TRBV2,TRBJ2-5,CASSPRETQYF
TRBV20-1,TRBJ1-5,CSARDPRGNQPQHF
TRBV30,TRBJ1-5,CAATPGGAGQPQHF
TRBV4-2,TRBJ2-1,CASSPLDVAGTYNEQFF
TRBV7-9,TRBJ2-4,CAGHHRGLAKNIQYF
TRBV6-2/TRBV6-3,TRBJ2-5,CASSPGQEPETQYF
TRBV7-2,TRBJ1-2,CASSTRTGNYGYTF